The clone carrying this T cell receptor (beta chain) was counted between two and nine times. The data stem from a study of blood T cell repertoires in COVID-19. About the study: Italy, Spain and the United States were the sources of the convalescent and acute COVID-19 samples.

V lost 5 bases, J lost 8 bases, and 22 bases lay in between. The V gene's germline CDR1 is LNHDA and CDR2 SQIVND (reference sequence). The CDR3 has 16 amino acids. Donors were grouped by their self-reported clinical history. Symptom resolution, clearance, or two negative PCRs marked donors in Cohort 3 as recovered. In the original analysis: The assay estimated nucleated cells by amplifying reference gene primers. Profiling relied on immunoSEQ multiplex PCR, and the TCRdb table lists in-frame clones only, not all of them. V and J calls and clone size are copied from that table; D and trimming were computed from the DNA. This table has about 200,000 clones, more than 80% appearing once.

V is TRBV19 and J is TRBJ1-3; maybe TRBD1 (5 bases). This receptor was obtained from a man aged 25-45 years who had recovered from COVID-19. The material sequenced was PBMCs or T cells enriched from blood (not recorded which). CDR3 DNA: TGTGCCAGTAGTCCTAAGACAGACTCCCCCCGGGACACCATATATTTT. This sequence encodes CASSPKTDSPRDTIYF.